Below are 27 T cell receptor beta chains sequenced from a single sample in a study of glioma-infiltrating T cells. The iRepertoire nested amplicon-rescue multiplex PCR amplified TCR alpha and beta CDR3s from RNA. One entry per CDR3 protein, called by TCRdb with MiXCR from the multiplex PCR reads. This sample has 150,000 or so distinct CDR3 sequences, with roughly two fifths found just once. Source material: glioma tissue, nonneoplastic brain tissue, or PBMCs (not recorded which). These receptors were collected from a human donor with low-grade glioma or glioblastoma, undergoing nonglioma brain surgery, or in good health (not recorded which).

This clonotype was observed a few times. V is TRBV6-6 and J is TRBJ1-3; the D is unclear. Trimming took 2 bases from V and 1 from J, leaving 12 bases between them. Germline CDR1 is MNHNY and CDR2 is SVGAGI (reference sequence). The length of the CDR3 is 16 residues. This CDR3 reads CASSYTETGSGNTIYF. The CDR3 nucleotides read TGTGCCAGCAGTTACACAGAAACGGGGTCTGGAAACACCATATATTTT.

CDR3 sequence reads: CASSDETGTQYF. The CDR3 nucleotides read TGTGCCAGCAGTGACGAAACGGGGACCCAGTACTTC. This chain joins TRBV2 and TRBJ2-5, with unresolved D. Trimming took 3 bases from V and 7 from J, leaving 9 bases between them. Germline V gives CDR1 SNHLY, CDR2 FYNNEI. This CDR3 comprises 12 residues.

The chain joins TRBV4-1 to TRBJ1-5; D is perhaps TRBD1 (5 bases). The CDR3 sequence is 15 residues long. In germline, CDR1 is MGHRA, CDR2 YSYEKL. With 0 bases removed from V and 2 bases from J, the gap between germline ends came to 8 bases. The CDR3 region has the DNA TGCGCCAGCAGCCAAGATCGCAGGGGCAATCAGCCCCAGCATTTT. Translated, it gives CASSQDRRGNQPQHF.

The sample holds a few counts of this clonotype. The rearrangement joins TRBV20-1 to TRBJ2-1, with 12 bases lining up with TRBD2. The CDR3 has 15 residues. V trimming: 6 bases; J trimming: 8 bases; junction bases outside the gene matches: 11. Germline V gives CDR1 DFQATT, CDR2 SNEGSKA (reference sequence). The CDR3, as DNA: TGCAGTGCCCCAGAGTGGACTAGCGGGACCTATGAGCAGTTCTTC. Residues: CSAPEWTSGTYEQFF.

The sample holds a few counts of this clonotype. This rearrangement joins TRBV27 to TRBJ1-5; 8 bases fit TRBD1. V lost 2 bases and J lost 7; bases outside the gene matches: 7. Germline CDR1 MNHEY, CDR2 SMNVEV (reference sequence). There are 15 residues in the CDR3. The chain's CDR3 is CASSLLAGGGQPQHF. The CDR3 DNA is TGTGCCAGCAGTTTACTTGCAGGGGGCGGGCAGCCCCAGCATTTT.

This chain joins TRBV20-1 and TRBJ2-7; D is unclear. This CDR3 has 12 residues. With 4 bases removed from V and 2 bases from J, the gap between germline ends came to 9 bases. The germline V gene encodes CDR1 DFQATT and CDR2 SNEGSKA (reference sequence). The CDR3 protein is CSAITETYEQYF. The CDR3 coding sequence is TGCAGTGCTATTACCGAGACCTACGAGCAGTACTTC.

The rearrangement joins TRBV2 to TRBJ1-1; 12 bases line up with TRBD1. Germline loops: CDR1 SNHLY, CDR2 FYNNEI. Unmatched junction bases numbered 5, after V lost 6 bases and J lost 6 bases. CDR3 size: 14 residues. Here the CDR3 DNA reads TGTGCCAGCAGAACGGGGACAGGGGGCGCTGAAGCTTTCTTT. This encodes CASRTGTGGAEAFF.

The chain carries TRBV6-1 and TRBJ2-7; D tentatively reads TRBD1 or TRBD2 (6 bases each). The CDR3 sequence is 13 residues long. Trimming removed 7 bases from V and 1 base from J, with 11 bases in between. CDR1 and CDR2 (germline): MNHNS, SASEGT. CDR3 amino acids: CASTGASSYEQYF. CDR3 DNA: TGTGCCAGCACGGGGGCCTCGTCCTACGAGCAGTACTTC.

As for this clonotype: This may be a read error: a much more frequent sequence differs by one nucleotide. This chain uses TRBV20-1 with TRBJ1-1; possible D gene TRBD1, 5 bases. In germline, CDR1 is DFQATT, CDR2 SNEGSKA (reference sequence). The CDR3 is 15 amino acids. V gave up 5 bases and J gave up 1 base, with 17 bases separating them. CDR3 sequence reads: CSAPSPGVSNTEAFF. In DNA form, the CDR3 reads TGCAGTGCTCCCTCTCCGGGGGTCTCGAACACTGAAGCTTTCTTT.

This sequence joins TRBV6-2 or TRBV6-3 and TRBJ2-7; TRBD1 matches at 8 bases. The ends lost 6 bases at V and 3 bases at J; junction bases unmatched: 10. There are 15 residues in the CDR3. The germline gives CDR1 MNHEY, CDR2 SVGEGT. The chain's CDR3 is CASSPLQGAGYEQYF. In nucleotides, the CDR3 is TGTGCCAGCAGCCCTCTTCAGGGGGCCGGCTACGAGCAGTACTTC.

The rearrangement uses TRBV27 and TRBJ1-5; no reliable D call. V gave up 0 bases and J gave up 9 bases, with 6 bases separating them. Germline CDR1 MNHEY, CDR2 SMNVEV (reference sequence). The CDR3 sequence is 12 residues long. In DNA form, the CDR3 reads TGTGCCAGCAGTTTATCGTCGGGGCCCCAGCATTTT. Translating it yields CASSLSSGPQHF.

The rearrangement joins TRBV7-2 to TRBJ2-3, with 8 bases that match TRBD2. Germline-derived CDR1 and CDR2 are SGHTA and FQGNSA. J lost 14 bases, V lost 3 bases, and 7 bases had no gene match. The CDR3 is made up of 12 amino acids. In nucleotides, the CDR3 is TGTGCCAGCAGCTTCCCGGGACTAGTTCCGTATTTT. This translates into CASSFPGLVPYF.

The genes are TRBV12-3 or TRBV12-4 and TRBJ2-1, with 13 bases lining up with TRBD2. This CDR3 is built from 12 residues. The ends lost 10 bases at V and 7 bases at J; junction bases unmatched: 1. This CDR3 reads CATGLAGNEQFF. The DNA of the CDR3 is TGTGCCACGGGACTAGCGGGGAATGAGCAGTTCTTC.

The genes are TRBV2 and TRBJ2-5; perhaps TRBD2 as D (6 bases). Deletions cut 0 bases from V and 2 bases from J, with 10 bases between. This CDR3 is 15 amino acids long. Germline V lookup: CDR1 SNHLY, CDR2 FYNNEI. CDR3 residues: CASSEAMGLQETQYF. CDR3 DNA sequence: TGTGCCAGCAGTGAAGCCATGGGACTTCAAGAGACCCAGTACTTC.

This chain links TRBV6-1 with TRBJ1-6; 9 nucleotides match TRBD1. The CDR3 totals 14 residues. Unmatched junction bases numbered 6, after V lost 5 bases and J lost 10 bases. Germline CDR1 and CDR2: MNHNS and SASEGT. CDR3: CASSPGTGSSPLHF. The CDR3 DNA reads TGTGCCAGCAGTCCCGGGACAGGGTCGTCACCCCTCCACTTT.

Here the CDR3 reads CASSQFINTYEQYF. The DNA of the CDR3 is TGTGCCAGCAGCCAGTTCATCAATACCTACGAGCAGTACTTC. The J gene is TRBJ2-7, the V gene TRBV6-2 or TRBV6-3; unclear D gene. There are 14 residues in the CDR3. Per the germline V gene, CDR1 is MNHEY and CDR2 is SVGEGT. V lost 6 bases to trimming and J lost 2 bases, with 14 bases between them.

This clonotype came up a few times. Written as DNA, the CDR3 is TGCAGTGCTAGAGACTGGACAGAAGAGACCCAGTACTTC. Amino acid sequence: CSARDWTEETQYF. J is TRBJ2-5 and V is TRBV20-1; tentatively, D is TRBD1 (6 bases). Between the trimmed V and J ends, which lost 0 bases and 3 bases, there was a span of 8 bases. The germline V gene encodes CDR1 DFQATT and CDR2 SNEGSKA (reference sequence). This CDR3 comprises 13 residues.

This clonotype was observed at least ten times. The gene calls are TRBV4-1 and TRBJ2-7; 7 bases match TRBD1. From germline, CDR1 is MGHRA and CDR2 YSYEKL. With 5 bases clipped from V and 3 bases from J, the junction kept 7 bases outside the gene matches. The CDR3 contains 14 residues. CDR3 in amino acids: CASSLRDSDYEQYF. In DNA form, the CDR3 reads TGCGCCAGCAGCTTAAGGGACAGTGACTACGAGCAGTACTTC.

The chain has TRBV20-1 and TRBJ2-2, with TRBD1 as a possible D gene (6 bases). CDR3 length: 14 residues. V lost 5 bases and J lost 3, with 13 bases in between. Germline V gene data show CDR1 as DFQATT and CDR2 as SNEGSKA (reference sequence). CDR3 coding DNA: TGCAGTGCTTGGACAGACTTGGACACCGGGGAGCTGTTTTTT. Translated, it gives CSAWTDLDTGELFF.

This clonotype was seen more than once but under ten times. For the CDR3, the DNA is TGTGCCAGCAGTTCGGTGACAGGGGTTGGCAATGAGCAGTTCTTC. This translates into CASSSVTGVGNEQFF. The V gene is TRBV28, the J gene TRBJ2-1; 8 nucleotides line up with TRBD1. The length of the CDR3 is 15 residues. V dropped 4 bases and J dropped 6; count of bases not matched to a gene: 8. Looked up from germline, CDR1 is MDHEN and CDR2 is SYDVKM.

This clonotype came up a few times. The J gene is TRBJ2-7, the V gene TRBV28; 11 bases line up with TRBD1. CDR3 length: 15 residues. Unmatched junction bases numbered 6, after V lost 7 bases and J lost 1 base. Per germline, CDR1 MDHEN and CDR2 SYDVKM. CDR3: CASKTRDRGSYEQYF. The CDR3 nucleotides read TGTGCCAGCAAAACCCGGGACAGGGGGTCCTACGAGCAGTACTTC.

This chain joins TRBV20-1 and TRBJ2-7, with TRBD2 matching over 12 bases. The CDR3 covers 14 residues. Per germline, CDR1 DFQATT and CDR2 SNEGSKA (reference sequence). V lost 7 bases, J lost 1 base, and 5 bases stayed unmatched. The CDR3 loop reads CSDQLAGGSYEQYF. CDR3 coding DNA: TGCAGTGACCAACTAGCGGGAGGATCCTACGAGCAGTACTTC.

The rearrangement joins TRBV6-6 to TRBJ2-7, with 10 bases that match TRBD1. The CDR3 loop spans 14 amino acids. In germline, CDR1 is MNHNY, CDR2 SVGAGI (reference sequence). V shed 8 bases and J 1 base; nucleotides not matched to a gene: 5. The CDR3 reads CASLGTGESYEQYF. CDR3 DNA: TGTGCCAGCTTAGGGACAGGGGAGTCCTACGAGCAGTACTTC.

On this clonotype itself: This may be a read error, as it is one base from a much larger clone. V usage is TRBV28 and J usage is TRBJ1-5; D is unclear. From germline, CDR1 is MDHEN and CDR2 SYDVKM. This CDR3 is 13 amino acids long. DNA for the CDR3: TGTGCCACCAGTTTCGGCTATCATCAGCCCCAGCATTTT. Translated, it gives CATSFGYHQPQHF.

This clonotype was detected ten times or more. The chain couples TRBV6-6 to TRBJ2-1, with TRBD2 matching 14 bases. Germline V lookup: CDR1 MNHNY, CDR2 SVGAGI (reference sequence). The V segment lost 0 bases and the J segment 7 bases; nucleotides outside the gene matches: 2. This CDR3 contains 16 residues. The CDR3 protein is CASSYSGLAGGNEQFF. The CDR3 DNA follows: TGTGCCAGCAGTTACTCTGGACTAGCGGGGGGAAATGAGCAGTTCTTC.

This chain connects TRBV2 to TRBJ2-3; 9 bases match TRBD1. CDR1 is SNHLY and CDR2 is FYNNEI in the germline V gene. With 6 bases clipped from V and 2 bases from J, the junction kept 6 bases outside the gene matches. This CDR3 comprises 15 residues. The CDR3: CASRWTGASTDTQYF. CDR3 DNA sequence: TGTGCCAGCAGATGGACAGGGGCCTCCACAGATACGCAGTATTTT.

This sequence joins TRBV4-2 and TRBJ1-3, with D hard to call. Deletions cut 0 bases from V and 5 bases from J, with 5 bases between. The CDR3 contains 13 residues. CDR1 is LGHNA, CDR2 YNFKEQ, per germline. The CDR3 reads CASSQDLRNTIYF. The CDR3 region has the DNA TGTGCCAGCAGCCAAGATCTGAGAAACACCATATATTTT.